What follows are 23 T cell receptor beta chains derived from one specimen sequenced in a study of T cell responses to AZD1222 COVID-19 vaccine. Clones were sequenced by immunoSEQ multiplex PCR, and TCRdb holds only the in-frame ones, with some missing. Found here are around 180,000 clones, roughly nine tenths of them singletons; the top ten hold 6.5% to 8.5%. The source material was peripheral blood, sampled on day 0 of AZD1222 vaccination. These receptors all come from an adult in good health.

V is TRBV6-5 and J is TRBJ2-3; D perhaps matches TRBD1 (6 bases). The V gene's germline CDR1 is MNHEY and CDR2 SVGAGI. V dropped 4 bases and J dropped 0 bases, with 8 bases sitting between them. CDR3 length equals 14 residues. Here the CDR3 reads CASSSGDSTDTQYF. The CDR3 DNA follows: TGTGCCAGCAGTTCAGGGGATAGCACAGATACGCAGTATTTT.

The chain carries TRBV5-6 and TRBJ1-2, with 7 bases identical to TRBD1. CDR1 and CDR2 (germline): SGHDT, YYEEEE. The CDR3 loop spans 14 amino acids. V was clipped by 4 bases and J by 2 bases; unmatched bases: 5. Written as DNA, the CDR3 is TGTGCCAGCAGCCCCGGGACAGTAAACTATGGCTACACCTTC. This sequence encodes CASSPGTVNYGYTF.

This chain joins TRBV5-5 and TRBJ2-7; D remains unclear. This CDR3 spans 13 amino acids. V lost 3 bases to trimming and J lost 2 bases, with 9 bases between them. Germline-derived CDR1 and CDR2 are SGHKS and YYEKEE (reference sequence). CDR3 in amino acids: CASSSSSTYEQYV. CDR3 in DNA: TGTGCCAGCAGCTCTTCAAGCACCTACGAGCAGTACGTC.

The chain combines TRBV6-4 with TRBJ1-5; no definite D call. Between the trimmed V and J ends, which lost 6 bases and 6 bases, there was a span of 9 bases. Germline V lookup: CDR1 MRHNA, CDR2 SNTAGT. The CDR3 runs 12 residues. CDR3 region: CASRRSLQPQHF. CDR3 sequence (DNA): TGTGCCAGCAGGCGGTCTCTTCAGCCCCAGCATTTT.

The chain combines TRBV28 with TRBJ1-1, with 10 nucleotides matching TRBD1. This CDR3 is 16 amino acids long. V gave up 6 bases and J gave up 4 bases; unmatched junction bases: 11. From germline, CDR1 is MDHEN and CDR2 SYDVKM. The CDR3 DNA reads TGTGCCAGCAGGCTACTGCTGGGACAGGGGATCACTGAAGCTTTCTTT. It yields the protein CASRLLLGQGITEAFF.

The chain employs TRBV29-1 and TRBJ2-7; 8 bases are shared with TRBD2. The CDR3 is 14 residues long. Germline V gene lookup returns CDR1 SQVTM and CDR2 ANQGSEA. The J segment lost 5 bases and the V segment lost 5 bases, leaving 11 bases of the junction unmatched. This chain's CDR3 is CSVMESGGIDEQYF. Here the CDR3 DNA reads TGCAGCGTTATGGAGTCGGGAGGGATCGACGAGCAGTACTTC.

The V and J genes are TRBV10-1 and TRBJ2-7; TRBD1 is a possible D gene (9 bases). The length of the CDR3 is 17 residues. The V end was cut by 2 bases, the J end by 3 bases, with 20 bases between. Germline CDR1 and CDR2: WNHNN and SYGVQD (reference sequence). The chain's CDR3 is CASSERGGDRVFYEQYV. As DNA, the CDR3 is TGCGCCAGCAGTGAGCGGGGGGGGGACAGGGTCTTCTACGAGCAGTACGTC.

V gene TRBV6-5 combines with J gene TRBJ2-2, with 9 bases lining up with TRBD1. Losses at the gene ends were 6 bases for V and 6 bases for J; bases not matched to a gene: 8. The CDR3 is 15 amino acids. Germline V gene lookup returns CDR1 MNHEY and CDR2 SVGAGI. CDR3 sequence: CASRRRQGESGELFF. The CDR3, as DNA: TGTGCCAGCAGGCGCAGACAGGGGGAATCCGGGGAGCTGTTTTTT.

The chain has TRBV19 and TRBJ2-2; 7 bases map to TRBD1. The CDR3 runs 15 residues. V was pared by 7 bases and J by 4 bases, with 9 bases of the junction left unmatched. In germline, CDR1 is LNHDA, CDR2 SQIVND (reference sequence). CDR3 region: CASIKTGLTTGELFF. The CDR3 DNA reads as TGTGCCAGTATCAAGACAGGGCTTACCACCGGGGAGCTGTTTTTT.

V usage is TRBV7-2 and J usage is TRBJ1-4, with a tentative D call TRBD1 (5 bases). The V gene's germline CDR1 is SGHTA and CDR2 FQGNSA. This CDR3 is 14 amino acids long. V was clipped by 5 bases and J by 11 bases, with 18 bases between them. The CDR3 DNA reads TGTGCCAGCAGCCCCGTCGGTTGGGGGGGTAAACTGTTTTTT. This sequence encodes CASSPVGWGGKLFF.

The rearrangement joins TRBV2 to TRBJ2-6; D call uncertain. The germline CDR1 and CDR2 sequences are SNHLY and FYNNEI. This CDR3 is 15 amino acids long. V lost 4 bases to trimming and J lost 2 bases, with 9 bases between them. CDR3 sequence reads: CASSVMHAGANVLTF. For the CDR3, the DNA is TGTGCCAGCAGTGTGATGCATGCTGGGGCCAACGTCCTGACTTTC.

The chain recombines TRBV5-5 with TRBJ2-7; D may match TRBD1 or TRBD2 (5 bases each). Germline V gene data show CDR1 as SGHKS and CDR2 as YYEKEE (reference sequence). V was pared by 0 bases and J by 2 bases, with 12 bases between. The CDR3 has 15 amino acids. The CDR3 coding sequence is TGTGCCAGCAGCTTGGTGAGGGACGGGACCTACGAGCAGTACGTC. Its protein is CASSLVRDGTYEQYV.

This clone counts as medium-sized. The rearrangement uses TRBV6-4 and TRBJ1-6; TRBD1 matches 11 bases. Germline CDR1 MRHNA, CDR2 SNTAGT. The length of the CDR3 is 14 residues. V shed 2 bases, J shed 9 bases, and the junction held 0 bases outside the gene matches. The CDR3 spells CASSDGQGASPLHF. CDR3 sequence (DNA): TGTGCCAGCAGTGACGGACAGGGGGCTTCACCCCTCCACTTT.

This clone came up once. J is TRBJ1-1 and V is TRBV4-3; D perhaps matches TRBD1 (6 bases). V was trimmed by 2 bases and J by 5 bases, leaving 15 bases between them. This CDR3 is 15 amino acids long. The germline CDR1 and CDR2 sequences are LGHNA and YSLEER. The CDR3, as DNA: TGCGCCAGCAGCCAAAGGGGGGAGCTGGGGACTGAAGCTTTCTTT. Translating gives CASSQRGELGTEAFF.

The chain employs TRBV7-9 and TRBJ2-5; 7 bases match TRBD1. Germline V gene lookup returns CDR1 SEHNR and CDR2 FQNEAQ (reference sequence). With 1 base clipped from V and 2 bases from J, the junction kept 7 bases outside the gene matches. The CDR3 totals 16 residues. The chain's CDR3 is CASSLGLGTAQETQYF. In DNA, the CDR3 is TGTGCCAGCAGCTTAGGATTGGGGACAGCGCAAGAGACCCAGTACTTC.

The rearrangement uses TRBV21-1 and TRBJ2-7; no DNA check was done on the table's D call, TRBD2. TRBV21-1 is a listed pseudogene. The CDR3 has 16 residues. The CDR3 sequence: CASEEPGTNSSYEQYF. The CDR3 region has the DNA TGTGCCAGCGAGGAACCCGGGACTAACAGCTCCTACGAGCAGTACTTC.

The chain joins TRBV4-2 to TRBJ2-3; 13 bases are a match to TRBD2. Germline-derived CDR1 and CDR2 are LGHNA and YNFKEQ. The CDR3 spans 17 residues. V was clipped by 0 bases and J by 7 bases; unmatched bases: 7. CDR3 in amino acids: CASSQESTSGGGNTQYF. The CDR3, as DNA: TGTGCCAGCAGCCAAGAAAGCACTAGCGGGGGGGGTAATACGCAGTATTTT.

The chain combines TRBV19 with TRBJ1-6; D is perhaps TRBD1 (5 bases). Germline CDR1 is LNHDA and CDR2 is SQIVND (reference sequence). The CDR3 length is 14 residues. V gave up 4 bases and J gave up 6 bases, with 10 bases separating them. CDR3 protein: CASSRSGSNSPLHF. The CDR3 coding sequence is TGTGCCAGTAGTAGGTCAGGGAGTAATTCACCCCTCCACTTT.

This rearrangement joins TRBV10-3 to TRBJ1-6; no definite D call. The CDR3 contains 12 residues. Trimming took 7 bases from V and 7 from J, leaving 8 bases between them. The germline V gene encodes CDR1 ENHRY and CDR2 SYGVKD. This CDR3 reads CAITDQNSPLHF. The CDR3 bases are TGTGCCATCACCGACCAGAATTCACCCCTCCACTTT.

The chain has TRBV3-1 (or the pseudogene TRBV3-2) and TRBJ1-3, with no clear D. With 1 base removed from V and 0 bases from J, the gap between germline ends came to 13 bases. In germline, CDR1 is LGHDT, CDR2 YNNKEL (reference sequence). CDR3 length: 17 residues. Here the CDR3 reads CASSQGRLPTSGNTIYF. For the CDR3, the DNA is TGTGCCAGCAGCCAAGGGAGGCTTCCGACCTCTGGAAACACCATATATTTT.

J is TRBJ1-1 and V is TRBV7-2; unclear D gene. Germline CDR1 and CDR2: SGHTA and FQGNSA. CDR3 size: 11 residues. With 5 bases removed from V and 11 bases from J, the gap between germline ends came to 12 bases. CDR3 coding DNA: TGTGCCAGCAGCGATATTCGGGCGGCTTTCTTT. This gives the protein CASSDIRAAFF.

The chain uses TRBV6-4 and TRBJ2-7, with 9 bases that match TRBD1. V was clipped by 9 bases and J by 0 bases; unmatched bases: 9. This CDR3 spans 15 amino acids. From germline, CDR1 is MRHNA and CDR2 SNTAGT. The CDR3 nucleotides read TGTGCCAGGACCAAGGGACAGGGAAGCTCCTACGAGCAGTACGTC. The encoded protein is CARTKGQGSSYEQYV.

The chain uses TRBV4-1 and TRBJ2-4; 13 bases agree with TRBD2. Germline loops: CDR1 MGHRA, CDR2 YSYEKL. Trimming took 0 bases from V and 6 from J; bases not matched to a gene: 14. This CDR3 has 20 residues. Here the CDR3 DNA reads TGCGCCAGCAGCCAAGATCCGCCGCCCGGGACTAGCGGGGCAGGAAACATTCAGTACTTC. It translates to CASSQDPPPGTSGAGNIQYF.